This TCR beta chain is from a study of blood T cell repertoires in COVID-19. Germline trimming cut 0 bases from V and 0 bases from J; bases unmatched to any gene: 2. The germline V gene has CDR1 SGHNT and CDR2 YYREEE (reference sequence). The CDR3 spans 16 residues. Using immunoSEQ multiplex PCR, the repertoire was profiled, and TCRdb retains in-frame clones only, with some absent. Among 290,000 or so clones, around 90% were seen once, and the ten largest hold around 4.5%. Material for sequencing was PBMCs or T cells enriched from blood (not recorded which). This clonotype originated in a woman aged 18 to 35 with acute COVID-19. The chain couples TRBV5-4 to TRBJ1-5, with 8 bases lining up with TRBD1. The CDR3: CASSLGGTGSNQPQHF. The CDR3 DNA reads TGTGCCAGCAGCTTGGGGGGGACAGGTAGCAATCAGCCCCAGCATTTT.